The T cell receptor beta chain under discussion was sequenced for a study of a mutant IDH1 vaccine in newly diagnosed glioma. Of note for this clone: Antigen specificity is unknown.

Time point in this sample: week 23, last vaccination. It was 300 ug of mutant IDH1 20-mer peptide that made up each vaccine dose, given with topical imiquimod. Produced via immunoSEQ multiplex PCR; TCRdb's table is partial and in-frame only. The sample shows approximately 28,000 clones, around 80% of them seen only once. Between the trimmed V and J ends, which lost 10 bases and 3 bases, there was a span of 12 bases. CDR1 and CDR2 from the germline V gene are LNHDA and SQIVND (reference sequence). This CDR3 has 13 residues. The receptor's source is a woman aged 18-35 years with glioma. The sequences come from PBMCs, collected from a glioma patient whose treatment included an IDH1 peptide vaccine. V gene TRBV19 combines with J gene TRBJ1-4, with D unclear. For the CDR3, the DNA is TGTGCCACCACTGTGGCCCCTAATGAAAAACTGTTTTTT. Amino acids: CATTVAPNEKLFF.